Listed here are 28 T cell receptor beta chains from one sample, sequenced in a study of T cell clonality in common variable immunodeficiency. Only in-frame clones appear in the TCRdb table, and some are missing; sequencing was by immunoSEQ multiplex PCR. Singletons are absent from the sample, which has roughly 51,000 clones. What was sequenced was peripheral blood mononuclear cells. These receptor sequences come from a person aged 18 to 75 in good health.

This clone was observed at least ten times. The read comes to an end 3 residues before the CDR3 does, leaving the germline J gene to fill in the end. The chain recombines TRBV2 with TRBJ2-7; 7 bases are a match to TRBD1. Unmatched junction bases numbered 5, after V lost 7 bases and J lost 2 bases. Germline lookup yields CDR1 SNHLY and CDR2 FYNNEI. CDR3 length: 13 amino acids. The DNA read from the CDR3 is TGTGCCAGCAATCGACAGGGAACCTACGAG. It is translated as CASNRQGTYE. The CDR3 as a whole reads CASNRQGTYEQYF.

This clone was seen ten or more times. Read data end 3 residues before the CDR3 end; the end is taken from the germline J gene. V gene TRBV20-1 combines with J gene TRBJ2-1, with 10 bases identical to TRBD1. Germline CDR1 DFQATT, CDR2 SNEGSKA (reference sequence). The junction had 7 bases not matched to a gene; V was cut back by 4 bases and J by 7 bases. The CDR3 contains 14 residues. The CDR3 DNA, read in part, is TGCAGTGCTATCCGGGGGACAGGGGTTAATGAG. Translated, it gives CSAIRGTGVNE. The CDR3 as a whole reads CSAIRGTGVNEQFF.

The sample holds many counts of this clone. The CDR3 end lies 3 residues beyond the end of the read and is filled in from the germline J gene. This chain joins TRBV20-1 and TRBJ2-7; 7 bases match TRBD1. CDR3 size: 13 residues. Trimming cost V 6 bases and J 5 bases; bases outside gene matches: 10. Germline V gives CDR1 DFQATT, CDR2 SNEGSKA (reference sequence). CDR3 DNA (partial): TGCAGTGCGGACAACAGGGGTGGCCACGAG. Its protein product is CSADNRGGHE. The complete CDR3 sequence is CSADNRGGHEQYF.

This clone was seen many times. The observed sequence ends 3 residues before the CDR3 terminus, with the missing tail filled in from the germline J gene. This chain joins TRBV4-2 and TRBJ2-7, with TRBD2 matching 10 bases. V was clipped by 2 bases and J by 0 bases; unmatched bases: 1. In germline, CDR1 is LGHNA, CDR2 YNFKEQ. This CDR3 contains 15 residues. The DNA read from the CDR3 is TGTGCCAGCAGCCAAACTAGCGGGGCCTCCTACGAG. Translated, it gives CASSQTSGASYE. The whole CDR3 reads CASSQTSGASYEQYF.

This clone was detected ten times or more. The read halts 3 residues ahead of the CDR3 end, with the missing end drawn from the germline J gene. This chain links TRBV7-9 with TRBJ2-7; 7 nucleotides agree with TRBD1. The germline CDR1 and CDR2 sequences are SEHNR and FQNEAQ (reference sequence). Losses at the gene ends were 5 bases for V and 6 bases for J; bases not matched to a gene: 4. This CDR3 comprises 12 residues. CDR3 in amino acids: CASSRQGSEQYF. The CDR3 bases that were read are TGTGCCAGCAGCAGACAGGGAAGCGAG.

This clone came up many times. The read comes to an end 3 residues before the CDR3 does, leaving the germline J gene to fill in the end. The chain carries TRBV5-1 and TRBJ1-1, with TRBD1 matching 9 bases. The CDR3 sequence is 16 residues long. V was clipped by 4 bases and J by 0 bases; unmatched bases: 7. Germline V gene sequence: CDR1 SGHRS, CDR2 YFSETQ. Incomplete CDR3 DNA: TGCGCCAGCAGCGGACCGGGACAGGGATTGAACACTGAA. It is translated as CASSGPGQGLNTE. The whole CDR3 protein is CASSGPGQGLNTEAFF.

This clone is medium-sized (0.01 to 0.1%) by share. Read data end 3 residues before the CDR3 end; the end is taken from the germline J gene. V and J are TRBV29-1 and TRBJ2-2; D gene uncertain. CDR1 is SQVTM, CDR2 ANQGSEA, per germline. The CDR3 extends over 13 amino acids. Trimming shortened V by 7 bases and J by 6 bases, and 15 bases separated the two germline ends. The CDR3 sequence is CSAKGVAPGELFF. Partial CDR3 DNA: TGCAGCGCCAAGGGCGTTGCCCCCGGGGAG.

This clone was observed many times. The CDR3 goes on 3 residues after the read ends, and that part is filled in from the germline J gene. The chain carries TRBV19 and TRBJ2-1; 7 bases match TRBD2. Germline V gene sequence: CDR1 LNHDA, CDR2 SQIVND (reference sequence). V was clipped by 5 bases and J by 4 bases; unmatched bases: 14. The CDR3 length is 17 residues. CDR3 bases read: TGTGCCAGTAGTGGATGGACTAGGGGATTCTCTTACAATGAG. Amino acid sequence: CASSGWTRGFSYNE. The full CDR3 protein is CASSGWTRGFSYNEQFF. The full variable domain, with the rest looked up from reference TRBV19 and TRBJ2-1, is DGGITQSPKYLFRKEGQNVTLSCEQNLNHDAMYWYRQDPGQGLRLIYYSQIVNDFQKGDIAEGYSVSREKKESFPLTVTSAQKNPTAFYLCASSGWTRGFSYNEQFFGPGTRLTVL.

This clone was picked up many times. Coverage ceases 3 residues before the CDR3 finishes, and the germline J gene fills in the end. This sequence joins TRBV5-1 and TRBJ2-7; TRBD2 matches 9 bases. The ends lost 3 bases at V and 5 bases at J; junction bases unmatched: 6. This CDR3 is 14 amino acids long. The germline CDR1 and CDR2 sequences are SGHRS and YFSETQ. CDR3: CASSSLAGADEQYF. The sequenced CDR3 bases are TGCGCCAGCAGCTCCTTAGCGGGAGCAGACGAG.

This clone was picked up many times. The CDR3 end falls 3 residues outside the read, so it is completed with the germline J gene. This chain links TRBV6-1 with TRBJ1-2, with D maybe TRBD1 (6 bases). The CDR3 contains 13 residues. V gave up 4 bases and J gave up 5 bases, with 11 bases separating them. Germline loops: CDR1 MNHNS, CDR2 SASEGT. The CDR3 sequence: CASSAQQGYGYTF. The covered CDR3 bases are TGTGCCAGCAGTGCCCAGCAGGGGTATGGC.

This clone was counted ten times or more. The CDR3 end is not reached by the read, which stops 3 residues before it; the germline J gene fills it in. The V call is TRBV19, the J call TRBJ1-1; weak D call: TRBD1 (5 bases). Germline V lookup: CDR1 LNHDA, CDR2 SQIVND (reference sequence). The V gene lost 1 base and the J gene lost 1 base, with 7 bases spanning the gap. CDR3 size: 14 residues. CDR3 bases read: TGTGCCAGTAGTATAGGGGGCCCGAACACTGAA. Protein product: CASSIGGPNTE. The full CDR3 protein reads CASSIGGPNTEAFF.

There are many counts of this clone. Read sequence stops 3 residues before the CDR3 end, and the germline J gene provides the missing end. V gene TRBV6-1 combines with J gene TRBJ1-5; D unresolved. The CDR3 is 14 residues long. The V and J ends lost 4 bases and 1 base respectively, with 8 bases between them. CDR1 is MNHNS, CDR2 SASEGT, per germline. This CDR3 reads CASSGAHSNQPQHF. The sequenced CDR3 bases are TGTGCCAGCAGTGGGGCCCACAGCAATCAGCCC.

This clone was found many times. The DNA ends 3 residues before the CDR3 does, and the rest of the CDR3 is filled in from the germline J gene. The chain employs TRBV19 and TRBJ2-2, with TRBD1 matching over 9 bases. The CDR3 has 16 residues. Per the germline V gene, CDR1 is LNHDA and CDR2 is SQIVND (reference sequence). V trimming: 3 bases; J trimming: 6 bases; junction bases outside the gene matches: 8. CDR3 sequence reads: CASSMVPGQGPGELFF. CDR3 bases read: TGTGCCAGTAGTATGGTCCCGGGACAGGGTCCCGGGGAG.

This clone was seen repeatedly, ten times or more. The read halts 3 residues ahead of the CDR3 end, with the missing end drawn from the germline J gene. The V call is TRBV10-3, the J call TRBJ2-7; 7 bases fit TRBD1. The V and J ends lost 9 bases and 3 bases, in that order; junction bases with no gene match: 11. The CDR3 extends over 14 amino acids. Germline-derived CDR1 and CDR2 are ENHRY and SYGVKD. Here the CDR3 reads CAIRGTDNLYEQYF. CDR3 DNA, as far as it was read: TGTGCCATTAGAGGGACAGACAACCTCTACGAG.

Comments on this clone: The read is 3 residues too short to cover the CDR3 end, so that end is filled in from the germline J gene. The chain links TRBV7-8 to TRBJ2-7; TRBD1 might be the D (5 bases). Germline CDR1 SGHVS, CDR2 FQNEAQ. V dropped 0 bases and J dropped 6 bases, with 21 bases sitting between them. The CDR3 covers 17 residues. This CDR3 reads CASSLASLQGSPLEQYF. The covered CDR3 bases are TGTGCCAGCAGCTTAGCTTCGTTGCAGGGTAGTCCCCTCGAG.

The table lists this clone with many counts. The read falls 3 residues short of the CDR3 end, and the missing part is taken from the germline J gene. The chain links TRBV6-1 to TRBJ2-1; 8 bases align to TRBD2. J gave up 6 bases and V 4 bases, and 5 bases lay outside the gene matches. CDR3 length equals 14 residues. CDR1 is MNHNS, CDR2 SASEGT, per germline. The sequenced part of the CDR3 DNA is TGTGCCAGCAGTGCGAGCGGGAGTTTCAATGAG. Amino acid sequence: CASSASGSFNE. The CDR3 as a whole reads CASSASGSFNEQFF.

This clone occurred many times. Read data end 3 residues before the CDR3 end; the end is taken from the germline J gene. This chain links TRBV12-3 or TRBV12-4 with TRBJ2-1; 11 positions match TRBD2. This CDR3 comprises 16 residues. Trimming removed 1 base from V and 5 bases from J; junction bases left unmatched: 4. The part of the CDR3 DNA that was read is TGTGCCAGCAGTTTAGGGCTAGCGGGAGGAAACAATGAG. It codes for CASSLGLAGGNNE. The whole CDR3 protein is CASSLGLAGGNNEQFF.

This clone was counted ten times or more. The CDR3 goes on 3 residues after the read ends, and that part is filled in from the germline J gene. The chain joins TRBV6-2 or TRBV6-3 to TRBJ2-7; tentatively, D is TRBD1 (7 bases). CDR3 length: 14 amino acids. The germline V and J ends were trimmed by 2 bases and 3 bases, with 11 bases remaining between them. Germline CDR1 MNHEY, CDR2 SVGEGT. CDR3 DNA, as far as it was read: TGTGCCAGCAGTTACGGCGGGACAGACTACGAG. Its translation is CASSYGGTDYE. The entire CDR3 protein reads CASSYGGTDYEQYF.

This clone was seen many times. The read finishes 3 residues shy of the CDR3 end, and the germline J gene is used to complete it. The chain joins TRBV5-1 to TRBJ2-7, with a possible D match to TRBD2 (7 bases). V lost 0 bases and J 5 bases, leaving 15 bases between the germline ends. Germline V CDR1 and CDR2: SGHRS, YFSETQ. The CDR3 length is 15 residues. The part of the CDR3 DNA that was read is TGCGCCAGCAGCTTGGCGGGGGGCGTCGGCCACGAG. The encoded protein is CASSLAGGVGHE. The complete CDR3 protein is CASSLAGGVGHEQYF.

This clone was seen at least ten times. The CDR3 end lies 3 residues beyond the end of the read and is filled in from the germline J gene. V is TRBV5-4 and J is TRBJ1-4, with 8 bases matching TRBD1. The CDR3 consists of 15 residues. Trimming at V came to 4 bases and at J to 7 bases, leaving 9 bases not matched to a gene. CDR1 is SGHNT, CDR2 YYREEE, per germline (reference sequence). The DNA read from the CDR3 is TGTGCCAGCAGCCCTGGACAGGGCGGGAGTGAAAAA. This translates into CASSPGQGGSEK. The whole CDR3 is CASSPGQGGSEKLFF.

The table lists this clone with many counts. The read stops 3 residues short of the end of the CDR3; the missing end is completed from the germline J gene. The chain recombines TRBV7-9 with TRBJ2-1; D ambiguous. The V gene's germline CDR1 is SEHNR and CDR2 FQNEAQ (reference sequence). The V end was cut by 5 bases, the J end by 9 bases, with 11 bases between. The CDR3 extends over 12 amino acids. Here the CDR3 reads CASSPTEGEQFF. Incomplete CDR3 DNA: TGTGCCAGCAGCCCCACCGAAGGTGAG.

This clone appeared many times. The CDR3 end falls 3 residues outside the read, so it is completed with the germline J gene. This chain joins TRBV20-1 and TRBJ1-6; D is undetermined. Germline CDR1 is DFQATT and CDR2 is SNEGSKA (reference sequence). V was pared by 0 bases and J by 0 bases, with 12 bases between. This CDR3 has 17 residues. The DNA read from the CDR3 is TGCAGTGCTAGAGATCGGGGTGAGAGCTCCTATAATTCACCC. Its protein is CSARDRGESSYNSP. The complete CDR3 protein is CSARDRGESSYNSPLHF.

This clone was observed at least ten times. The covered CDR3 bases are TGTGCCACGCAAGCGGTTGTCGTGAACACTGAA. Translated, it gives CATQAVVVNTE. The full CDR3 protein reads CATQAVVVNTEAFF. The gene calls are TRBV7-2 and TRBJ1-1; D gene unclear. The CDR3 is cut off 3 residues early in the read; its end comes from the germline J gene. The CDR3 length is 14 residues. V lost 10 bases to trimming and J lost 0 bases, with 15 bases between them. Germline V gives CDR1 SGHTA, CDR2 FQGNSA. Looking up the rest from reference TRBV7-2 and TRBJ1-1 gives the full variable domain: GAGVSQSPSNKVTEKGKDVELRCDPISGHTALYWYRQSLGQGLEFLIYFQGNSAPDKSGLPSDRFSAERTGGSVSTLTIQRTQQEDSAVYLCATQAVVVNTEAFFGQGTRLTVV.

This clone was detected many times. With the read ending 3 residues before the CDR3 end, the germline J gene is used to fill in that end. The gene calls are TRBV5-1 and TRBJ2-1, with D tentatively TRBD2 (5 bases). CDR3 size: 15 residues. V was clipped by 0 bases and J by 5 bases, with 12 bases between them. Germline V gene lookup returns CDR1 SGHRS and CDR2 YFSETQ. This CDR3 is CASSLGGGPHNEQFF. CDR3 DNA (partial): TGCGCCAGCAGCTTGGGAGGCGGGCCACACAATGAG.

This clone was picked up many times. The missing CDR3 end, 3 residues past where the read stops, is filled in from the germline J gene. The chain joins TRBV18 to TRBJ2-3; maybe TRBD1 (5 bases). This CDR3 region has 14 residues. Looked up from germline, CDR1 is KGHSH and CDR2 is LQKENI. Trimming shortened V by 3 bases and J by 6 bases, and 13 bases separated the two germline ends. CDR3 residues: CASSPTALGDTQYF. CDR3 DNA, as far as it was read: TGTGCCAGCTCACCGACAGCTCTGGGGGATACG.

This clone was detected many times. The read is 3 residues too short to cover the CDR3 end, so that end is filled in from the germline J gene. J is TRBJ1-1 and V is TRBV20-1, with TRBD1 matching over 9 bases. Germline CDR1 reads DFQATT; CDR2 reads SNEGSKA (reference sequence). The CDR3 covers 15 residues. The J segment lost 1 base and the V segment lost 2 bases, leaving 5 bases of the junction unmatched. CDR3 loop: CSARSTGGGNTEAFF. The covered CDR3 bases are TGCAGTGCTAGAAGCACAGGGGGCGGGAACACTGAA.

In its sample, this clone was seen many times. From the germline J gene comes the end of the CDR3, since the read stops 3 residues before it. The chain recombines TRBV5-1 with TRBJ2-1; 7 bases line up with TRBD1. Germline lookup yields CDR1 SGHRS and CDR2 YFSETQ. Losses at the gene ends were 10 bases for V and 6 bases for J; bases not matched to a gene: 16. The CDR3 length is 15 residues. The CDR3 spells CACRQGQSQPNEQFF. CDR3 bases read: TGCGCCTGCCGACAGGGACAATCCCAACCCAATGAG. The complete variable domain, with remaining parts taken from reference TRBV5-1 and TRBJ2-1, reads KAGVTQTPRYLIKTRGQQVTLSCSPISGHRSVSWYQQTPGQGLQFLFEYFSETQRNKGNFPGRFSGRQFSNSRSEMNVSTLELGDSALYLCACRQGQSQPNEQFFGPGTRLTVL.

This clone came up many times. Sequencing ends 3 residues short of the CDR3 end; the germline J gene provides the rest. The chain recombines TRBV9 with TRBJ2-7; D is perhaps TRBD2 (6 bases). CDR3 length: 16 amino acids. V dropped 4 bases and J dropped 3 bases, with 20 bases sitting between them. Germline loops: CDR1 SGDLS, CDR2 YYNGEE. CDR3 sequence reads: CASSPRGSGAYYEQYF. Partial CDR3 DNA: TGTGCCAGCAGCCCCCGCGGTAGCGGAGCCTACTACGAG.